These 19 T cell receptor beta chains were all obtained from the same sample, sequenced in a study of T cell repertoires in cytomegalovirus infection (dated by TCRdb to between 2019 and 2020). The listed sequencing device is Illumina HiSeq 1500. The public reads were reprocessed in TCRdb via fastp at Q25 and MiXCR, keeping in-frame beta chains. Every distinct CDR3 protein forms one entry, paired with its most common genes and DNA. The sample profile shows approximately 110,000 distinct CDR3 sequences; 32% of them were found once. The ten largest clonotypes hold 58% of the sample. In light of the paper, this sample's treatment or condition label describes: in vitro stimulation with specific CMV peptide epitopes to enrich CMV-specific T cells. Their cognate antigens are unknown. Sequencing used CD8+ T cells from cultured PBMCs, obtained from culture after CMV antigen stimulation. The receptors were gathered from a human donor in good health (CMV status not recorded). Some clones in this sample may be carry-over from other donors' samples.

This clonotype turned up a few times. V gene TRBV4-1 combines with J gene TRBJ1-1; no firm D call. V lost 0 bases to trimming and J lost 1 base, with 9 bases between them. Germline V lookup: CDR1 MGHRA, CDR2 YSYEKL. The CDR3 is 15 amino acids. The CDR3 sequence is CASSQDIRANTEAFF. The CDR3 DNA reads as TGCGCCAGCAGCCAAGATATTAGGGCGAACACTGAAGCTTTCTTT.

The chain links TRBV7-6 to TRBJ1-1; D call uncertain. Germline V gene data show CDR1 as SGHVS and CDR2 as FNYEAQ. Trimming cost V 5 bases and J 0 bases, with 10 bases left between them. The CDR3 has 14 residues. The CDR3 loop is CASSPSLLNTEAFF. The CDR3, as DNA: TGTGCCAGCAGCCCAAGCTTATTGAACACTGAAGCTTTCTTT.

The CDR3 DNA follows: TGTGCCAGCAGTTACCCGAGAGGGTCACAAACCTACGAGCAGTACTTC. Its protein product is CASSYPRGSQTYEQYF. The chain carries TRBV6-6 and TRBJ2-7, with TRBD2 as a possible D gene (5 bases). V lost 2 bases to trimming and J lost 2 bases, with 16 bases between them. The CDR3 is 16 residues long. The V gene's germline CDR1 is MNHNY and CDR2 SVGAGI (reference sequence).

This clonotype was seen only a few times. V and J are TRBV7-2 and TRBJ1-1; no reliable D call. The CDR3 has 12 residues. V lost 4 bases and J lost 7, with 10 bases in between. CDR1 and CDR2 from the germline V gene are SGHTA and FQGNSA. The CDR3 nucleotides are TGTGCCAGCAGCTATTTGGGGAATGAAGCTTTCTTT. Protein sequence: CASSYLGNEAFF.

This clonotype showed up just a few times. This chain joins TRBV4-3 and TRBJ2-3; D is unclear. The length of the CDR3 is 14 residues. The V gene's germline CDR1 is LGHNA and CDR2 YSLEER. V gave up 1 base and J gave up 2 bases, with 7 bases separating them. As DNA, the CDR3 is TGCGCCAGCAGCCAAGGCTGGCCCACAGATACGCAGTATTTT. Translating it yields CASSQGWPTDTQYF.

The CDR3 reads CASSLGPSAYQETQYF. The CDR3 bases are TGTGCCAGCAGCTTAGGGCCTAGCGCGTACCAAGAGACCCAGTACTTC. The gene calls are TRBV7-2 and TRBJ2-5; a weak D match, TRBD2 (6 bases). Trimming left V 1 base short and J 0 bases short, with 12 bases between. In germline, CDR1 is SGHTA, CDR2 FQGNSA. The CDR3 covers 16 residues. The complete variable domain, with remaining parts taken from reference TRBV7-2 and TRBJ2-5, reads GAGVSQSPSNKVTEKGKDVELRCDPISGHTALYWYRQSLGQGLEFLIYFQGNSAPDKSGLPSDRFSAERTGGSVSTLTIQRTQQEDSAVYLCASSLGPSAYQETQYFGPGTRLLVL.

The genes are TRBV12-3 or TRBV12-4 and TRBJ2-7; 9 bases match TRBD1. The CDR3 length is 16 residues. V lost 4 bases and J lost 3; bases outside the gene matches: 10. The CDR3 sequence is CASSSGTGLYNYEQYF. DNA of the CDR3: TGTGCCAGCAGTTCCGGGACAGGGTTGTATAACTACGAGCAGTACTTC.

This clonotype was counted only a few times. The chain has TRBV7-9 and TRBJ1-2; D is unclear. Trimming took off 5 bases at V and 8 bases at J, with 21 bases between the two ends. CDR1 is SEHNR, CDR2 FQNEAQ, per germline (reference sequence). The CDR3 runs to 15 residues. CDR3: CASSPVGQAAKGYTF. CDR3 DNA: TGTGCCAGCAGCCCCGTTGGGCAGGCCGCTAAAGGCTACACCTTC.

The chain combines TRBV9 with TRBJ2-7, with 7 bases that match TRBD2. With 0 bases clipped from V and 0 bases from J, the junction kept 3 bases outside the gene matches. Germline V gene lookup returns CDR1 SGDLS and CDR2 YYNGEE. The CDR3 contains 15 residues. The chain's CDR3 is CASSVGSGDSYEQYF. The CDR3 DNA is TGTGCCAGCAGCGTAGGGAGCGGGGACTCCTACGAGCAGTACTTC.

The count of this clonotype is one. This chain uses TRBV4-1 with TRBJ2-1; D might be TRBD1 (6 bases). The V and J ends lost 0 bases and 0 bases respectively, with 12 bases between them. The CDR3 is 17 amino acids. Germline CDR1 MGHRA, CDR2 YSYEKL. For the CDR3, the DNA is TGCGCCAGCAGCCAAGAATCGGACAGCTCCTCCTACAATGAGCAGTTCTTC. This encodes CASSQESDSSSYNEQFF.

The chain combines TRBV20-1 with TRBJ1-1, with a possible D match to TRBD1 (5 bases). The germline V gene has CDR1 DFQATT and CDR2 SNEGSKA (reference sequence). Between the trimmed V and J ends, which lost 0 bases and 7 bases, there was a span of 18 bases. CDR3 length equals 15 residues. CDR3 in amino acids: CSARDQETAEFEAFF. The CDR3 DNA sequence: TGCAGTGCTAGAGATCAGGAGACAGCAGAATTTGAAGCTTTCTTT.

This clonotype was found many times. The V call is TRBV7-8, the J call TRBJ2-5; maybe TRBD2 (6 bases). Germline V gene lookup returns CDR1 SGHVS and CDR2 FQNEAQ. The CDR3 consists of 14 residues. The germline V and J ends were trimmed by 6 bases and 5 bases, with 16 bases remaining between them. The CDR3 reads CASRPALGGETQYF. As DNA, the CDR3 is TGTGCCAGCAGGCCCGCCCTCGGAGGGGAGACCCAGTACTTC.

The V gene is TRBV7-9, the J gene TRBJ2-7; possibly TRBD1 for D (5 bases). Germline V gene lookup returns CDR1 SEHNR and CDR2 FQNEAQ (reference sequence). This CDR3 has 12 amino acids. The germline V and J ends were trimmed by 8 bases and 2 bases, with 10 bases remaining between them. CDR3 bases: TGTGCCAGCGGGGCGACACCCTACGAGCAGTACTTC. It encodes CASGATPYEQYF.

The genes are TRBV7-4 and TRBJ2-1; 9 nucleotides line up with TRBD2. V lost 4 bases to trimming and J lost 2 bases; unmatched junction nucleotides: 12. The CDR3 totals 18 residues. Germline CDR1 and CDR2: SGHVT and SQSDAQ. CDR3 in amino acids: CASSSHSGGPPPYNEQFF. CDR3 nucleotides: TGTGCCAGCAGCTCACATAGCGGGGGCCCCCCCCCCTACAATGAGCAGTTCTTC.

The V call is TRBV7-4, the J call TRBJ1-5; D unresolved. The CDR3 is made up of 13 amino acids. Trimming took off 0 bases at V and 7 bases at J, with 7 bases between the two ends. CDR1 is SGHVT and CDR2 is SQSDAQ in the germline V gene. The CDR3 DNA reads TGTGCCAGCAGCTTAGCCCAGCGCCAGCCCCAGCATTTT. It codes for CASSLAQRQPQHF.

The V gene is TRBV7-6, the J gene TRBJ2-6; 10 positions agree with TRBD1. This CDR3 has 18 amino acids. CDR1 and CDR2 from the germline V gene are SGHVS and FNYEAQ. V shed 4 bases and J 1 base; nucleotides not matched to a gene: 7. CDR3 sequence: CASSSWDRGSSGANVLTF. CDR3 nucleotides: TGTGCCAGCAGCTCTTGGGACAGGGGTTCTTCTGGGGCCAACGTCCTGACTTTC.

This clonotype was detected only a few times. The chain employs TRBV6-2 or TRBV6-3 and TRBJ1-1; D remains ambiguous. Germline loops: CDR1 MNHEY, CDR2 SVGEGT. V was pared by 5 bases and J by 0 bases, with 13 bases between. The CDR3 contains 15 residues. Here the CDR3 reads CASSRVHLMNTEAFF. The CDR3 DNA follows: TGTGCCAGCAGTCGGGTACACCTGATGAACACTGAAGCTTTCTTT.

This clonotype came up many times. J is TRBJ2-5 and V is TRBV19; D tentatively reads TRBD1 or TRBD2 (6 bases each). Germline-derived CDR1 and CDR2 are LNHDA and SQIVND (reference sequence). Trimming cost V 5 bases and J 5 bases, with 21 bases left between them. CDR3 length: 16 residues. The chain's CDR3 is CASSADRIQGGETQYF. The DNA of the CDR3 is TGTGCCAGTAGTGCCGACAGGATCCAAGGGGGGGAGACCCAGTACTTC.

The CDR3 protein is CASSLGFAENTEAFF. In nucleotides, the CDR3 is TGCGCCAGCAGCTTAGGTTTCGCCGAAAACACTGAAGCTTTCTTT. This sequence joins TRBV5-1 and TRBJ1-1; no clear D gene. The CDR3 is 15 residues long. CDR1 SGHRS and CDR2 YFSETQ come from the germline V gene. Trimming left V 2 bases short and J 2 bases short, with 13 bases between.